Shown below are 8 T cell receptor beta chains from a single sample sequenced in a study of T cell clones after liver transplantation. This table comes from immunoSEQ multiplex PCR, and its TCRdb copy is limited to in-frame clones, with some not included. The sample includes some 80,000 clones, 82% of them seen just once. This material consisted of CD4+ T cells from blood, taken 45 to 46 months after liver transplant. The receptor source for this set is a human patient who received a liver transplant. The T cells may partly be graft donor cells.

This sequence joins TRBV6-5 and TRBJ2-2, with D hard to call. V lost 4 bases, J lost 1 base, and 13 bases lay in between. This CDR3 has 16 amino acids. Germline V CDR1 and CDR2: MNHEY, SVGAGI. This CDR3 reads CASSSDGFKNTGELFF. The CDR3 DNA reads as TGTGCCAGCAGTTCGGACGGATTCAAGAACACCGGGGAGCTGTTTTTT.

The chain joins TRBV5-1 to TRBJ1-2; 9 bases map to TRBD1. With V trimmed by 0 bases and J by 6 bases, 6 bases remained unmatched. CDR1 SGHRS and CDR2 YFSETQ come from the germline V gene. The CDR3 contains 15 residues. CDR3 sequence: CASSLGTGAFHGYTF. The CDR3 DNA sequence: TGCGCCAGCAGCTTGGGGACAGGGGCGTTTCATGGCTACACCTTC.

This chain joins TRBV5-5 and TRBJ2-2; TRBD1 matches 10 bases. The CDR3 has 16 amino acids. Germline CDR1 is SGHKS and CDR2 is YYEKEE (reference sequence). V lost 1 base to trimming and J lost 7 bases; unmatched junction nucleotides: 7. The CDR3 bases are TGTGCCAGCAGCTTGATGAGACAGGGGGCCGGCGGGGAGCTGTTTTTT. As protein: CASSLMRQGAGGELFF. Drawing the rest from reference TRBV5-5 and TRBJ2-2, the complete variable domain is DAGVTQSPTHLIKTRGQQVTLRCSPISGHKSVSWYQQVLGQGPQFIFQYYEKEERGRGNFPDRFSARQFPNYSSELNVNALLLGDSALYLCASSLMRQGAGGELFFGEGSRLTVL.

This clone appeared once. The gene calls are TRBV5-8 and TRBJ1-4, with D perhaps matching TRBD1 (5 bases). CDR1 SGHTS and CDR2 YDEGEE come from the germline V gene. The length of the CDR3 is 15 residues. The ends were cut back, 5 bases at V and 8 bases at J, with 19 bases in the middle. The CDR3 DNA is TGTGCCAGCAGTTCAATCCTACGCGGGACGGAAAAACTGTTTTTT. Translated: CASSSILRGTEKLFF. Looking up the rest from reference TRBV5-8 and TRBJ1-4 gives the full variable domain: EAGVTQSPTHLIKTRGQQATLRCSPISGHTSVYWYQQALGLGLQFLLWYDEGEERNRGNFPPRFSGRQFPNYSSELNVNALELEDSALYLCASSSILRGTEKLFFGSGTQLSVL.

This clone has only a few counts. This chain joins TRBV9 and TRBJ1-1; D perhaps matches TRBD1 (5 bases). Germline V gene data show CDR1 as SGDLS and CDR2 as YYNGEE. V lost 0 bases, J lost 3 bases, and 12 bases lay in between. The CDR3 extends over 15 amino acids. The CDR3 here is CASSVVGDWDTEAFF. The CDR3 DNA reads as TGTGCCAGCAGCGTAGTGGGGGACTGGGACACTGAAGCTTTCTTT. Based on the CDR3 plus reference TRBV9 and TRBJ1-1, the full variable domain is DSGVTQTPKHLITATGQRVTLRCSPRSGDLSVYWYQQSLDQGLQFLIQYYNGEERAKGNILERFSAQQFPDLHSELNLSSLELGDSALYFCASSVVGDWDTEAFFGQGTRLTVV.

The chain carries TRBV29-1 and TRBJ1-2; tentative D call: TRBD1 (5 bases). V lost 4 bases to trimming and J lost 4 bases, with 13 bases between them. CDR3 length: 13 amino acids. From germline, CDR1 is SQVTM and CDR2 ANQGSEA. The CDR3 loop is CSVVLGVSYGYTF. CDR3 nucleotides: TGCAGCGTTGTTTTGGGGGTCAGCTATGGCTACACCTTC.

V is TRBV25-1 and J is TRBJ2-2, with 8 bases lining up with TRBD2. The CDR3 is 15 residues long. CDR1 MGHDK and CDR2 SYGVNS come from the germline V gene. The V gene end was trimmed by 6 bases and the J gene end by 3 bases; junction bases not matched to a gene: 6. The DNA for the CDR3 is TGTGCCAGCAGCCCCGGGGGGGGAGACACCGGGGAGCTGTTTTTT. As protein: CASSPGGGDTGELFF.

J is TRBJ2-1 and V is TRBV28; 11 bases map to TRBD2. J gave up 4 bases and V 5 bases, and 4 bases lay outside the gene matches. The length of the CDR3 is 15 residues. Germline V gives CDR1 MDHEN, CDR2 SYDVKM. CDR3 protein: CASSPTSGRYNEQFF. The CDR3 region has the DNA TGTGCCAGCAGTCCCACTAGCGGGAGATACAATGAGCAGTTCTTC.